The source of this T cell receptor beta chain is a study of blood T cells in healthy people across ages. This clonotype appeared a single time. Through a sample-barcoded 5' primer and a J-beta primer mix, a second PCR was run for roughly 7 to 11 cycles. TCRdb used MiXCR to reprocess the 5' RACE reads, holding one entry per CDR3 protein. The data hold 800,000 or so distinct CDR3 sequences, with 25% observed a single time. The germline gives CDR1 SEHNR, CDR2 FQNEAQ (reference sequence). The V end was cut by 0 bases, the J end by 6 bases, with 8 bases between. The CDR3 runs 13 residues. These data were likewise used in another study, on T cells of mothers and their children. That work contributes: There were over 8 million TCR beta CDR3 reads from each mother and about 3 million from each child.

The sequenced sample consisted of blood. The TCR sequence derives from a boy aged 5 to 17 in good health. This chain connects TRBV7-9 to TRBJ1-2; D unclear. The CDR3 reads CASSLAPDDGYTF. The DNA of the CDR3 is TGTGCCAGCAGCTTAGCCCCCGATGATGGCTACACCTTC.